The next 2 T cell receptor beta chains were all read from a single sample in a study of beta chain features in type 1 diabetes. What these receptors recognize is not known. Reverse transcribing all isolated RNA meant expressed TCRB transcripts were sequenced. Generated by immunoSEQ multiplex PCR, the TCRdb table keeps only in-frame clones and is missing some. Here the sample spans under 200,000 clones, 10% being singletons. Study findings and constraints: TCRB CDR3s from Type 1 diabetes patients were moderately but significantly shorter in all four CD4+ subsets.

Sequenced material: central memory CD4+ T cells from blood. The receptors here all came from a man between 25 and 39 years old with type 1 diabetes.

This clone showed up just a few times. The chain combines TRBV7-8 with TRBJ2-7, with D tentatively TRBD1 (6 bases). This CDR3 has 13 residues. Germline CDR1 reads SGHVS; CDR2 reads FQNEAQ. Deletions cut 5 bases from V and 7 bases from J, with 15 bases between. The CDR3 protein is CASSPPGDREQYF. The CDR3 DNA reads TGTGCCAGCAGCCCACCAGGGGATAGGGAGCAGTACTTC.

This clone was found a few times. The rearrangement joins TRBV9 to TRBJ1-1, with D hard to call. V was trimmed by 0 bases and J by 3 bases, leaving 9 bases between them. Germline V gene data show CDR1 as SGDLS and CDR2 as YYNGEE. The CDR3 is made up of 14 amino acids. CDR3 coding DNA: TGTGCCAGCAGCGTAGGTCTCGGGGACACTGAAGCTTTCTTT. This encodes CASSVGLGDTEAFF.